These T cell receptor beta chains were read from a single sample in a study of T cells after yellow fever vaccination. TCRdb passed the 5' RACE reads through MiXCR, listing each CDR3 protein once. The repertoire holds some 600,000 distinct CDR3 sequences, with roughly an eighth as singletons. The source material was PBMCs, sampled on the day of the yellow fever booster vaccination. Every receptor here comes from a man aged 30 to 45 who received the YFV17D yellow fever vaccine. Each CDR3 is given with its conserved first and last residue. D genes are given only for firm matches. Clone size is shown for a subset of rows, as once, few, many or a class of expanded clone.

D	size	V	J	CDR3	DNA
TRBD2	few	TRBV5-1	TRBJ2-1	CASTLGTSGSYEQFF	TGCGCCAGCACCCTCGGGACTAGCGGGAGTTATGAGCAGTTCTTC
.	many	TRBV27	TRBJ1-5	CASSFNSGQPQHF	TGTGCCAGCAGTTTCAATAGTGGCCAGCCCCAGCATTTT
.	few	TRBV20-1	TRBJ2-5	CSARVSTLGPSQTQYF	TGCAGTGCTAGAGTCAGTACTCTCGGACCCTCGCAGACCCAGTACTTC
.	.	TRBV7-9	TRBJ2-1	CATLNQGGEQFF	TGTGCCACCCTCAATCAGGGGGGTGAGCAGTTCTTC
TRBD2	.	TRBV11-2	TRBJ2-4	CASTAWRGGRKGKNIQYF	TGTGCCAGCACCGCCTGGCGTGGCGGGAGGAAAGGCAAAAACATTCAGTACTTC
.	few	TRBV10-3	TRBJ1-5	CAISAGTDQPQHF	TGTGCCATCAGTGCAGGGACCGATCAGCCCCAGCATTTT
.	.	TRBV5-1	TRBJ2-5	CASSLEWEETQYF	TGCGCCAGCAGCTTGGAGTGGGAAGAGACCCAGTACTTC
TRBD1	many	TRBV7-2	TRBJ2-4	CASSGDSYGIQYF	TGTGCCAGCAGCGGGGACAGCTACGGCATTCAGTACTTC
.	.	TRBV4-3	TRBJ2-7	CASSQDVGSLGEQYF	TGCGCCAGCAGCCAAGATGTCGGCTCCCTGGGCGAGCAGTACTTC
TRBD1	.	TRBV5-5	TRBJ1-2	CASSLVVGGDYGYTF	TGTGCCAGCAGCTTGGTTGTAGGGGGCGACTATGGCTACACCTTC
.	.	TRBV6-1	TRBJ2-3	CASSKAASTDTQYF	TGTGCCAGCAGTAAAGCGGCGAGCACAGATACGCAGTATTTT
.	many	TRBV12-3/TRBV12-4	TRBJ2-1	CASSPRLVHEQFF	TGTGCCAGCAGCCCCCGACTAGTTCATGAGCAGTTCTTC
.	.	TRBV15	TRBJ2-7	CATSRRSRDEQYF	TGTGCCACCAGCCGCCGATCACGGGACGAGCAGTACTTC
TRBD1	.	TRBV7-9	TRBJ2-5	CASSFQGAETQYF	TGTGCCAGCAGCTTCCAGGGGGCTGAGACCCAGTACTTC
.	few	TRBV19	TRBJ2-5	CASNKRIQETQYF	TGTGCCAGTAATAAACGGATCCAAGAGACCCAGTACTTC
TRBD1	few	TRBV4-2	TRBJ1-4	CASSRDRGRSSSEKLFF	TGTGCCAGCAGCCGCGACAGGGGCCGTTCGTCCAGTGAAAAACTGTTTTTT
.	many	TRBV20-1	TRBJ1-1	CSATGGVNTEAFF	TGCAGTGCCACCGGGGGTGTGAACACTGAAGCTTTCTTT
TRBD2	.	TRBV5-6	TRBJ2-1	CASTEGLASYNEQFF	TGTGCCAGCACCGAGGGACTAGCGTCCTACAATGAGCAGTTCTTC
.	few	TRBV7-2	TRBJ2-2	CASTKQPGDTGELFF	TGTGCCAGCACAAAACAACCAGGGGACACCGGGGAGCTGTTTTTT
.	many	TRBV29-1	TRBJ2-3	CSALPSFLGADTQYF	TGCAGCGCACTTCCTAGCTTTCTCGGGGCAGATACGCAGTATTTT
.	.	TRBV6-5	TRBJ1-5	CASSSLGTSNQPQHF	TGTGCCAGCAGTTCCCTCGGGACAAGCAATCAGCCCCAGCATTTT
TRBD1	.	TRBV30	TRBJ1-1	CAWSGLFTGTENTEAFF	TGTGCCTGGAGTGGCCTTTTTACCGGGACAGAGAACACTGAAGCTTTCTTT
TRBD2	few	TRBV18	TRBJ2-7	CASSPPGLAAVYEQYF	TGTGCCAGCTCACCACCCGGACTAGCGGCTGTATACGAGCAGTACTTC
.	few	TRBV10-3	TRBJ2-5	CAISNGQLETQYF	TGTGCCATCAGTAACGGGCAGCTAGAGACCCAGTACTTC
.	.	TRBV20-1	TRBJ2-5	CSARETWDNQETQYF	TGCAGTGCTAGAGAAACCTGGGACAACCAAGAGACCCAGTACTTC
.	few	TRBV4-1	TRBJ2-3	CASSPLLMDTQYF	TGCGCCAGCAGCCCCCTTTTGATGGATACGCAGTATTTT
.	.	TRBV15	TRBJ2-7	CATSSPGTGTPYEQYF	TGTGCCACCAGCAGCCCCGGGACGGGGACTCCCTACGAGCAGTACTTC
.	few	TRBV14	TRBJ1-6	CASSREARGNSPLHF	TGTGCCAGCAGCCGAGAAGCCCGGGGTAATTCACCCCTCCACTTT
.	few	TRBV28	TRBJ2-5	CASTISGTQYF	TGTGCCAGCACCATAAGTGGGACCCAGTACTTC
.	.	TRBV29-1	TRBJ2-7	CSVQRPGSYEQYF	TGCAGCGTCCAGAGACCGGGCTCCTACGAGCAGTACTTC
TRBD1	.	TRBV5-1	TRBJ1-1	CASSPQGQRNTEAFF	TGCGCCAGCAGCCCACAGGGACAGAGGAACACTGAAGCTTTCTTT
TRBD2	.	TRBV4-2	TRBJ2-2	CASSLRLAGGNTGELFF	TGTGCCAGCAGCCTGCGACTAGCGGGGGGGAACACCGGGGAGCTGTTTTTT
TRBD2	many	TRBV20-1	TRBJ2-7	CSARDKRTSGSYEQYF	TGCAGTGCTAGAGATAAGAGGACTAGCGGTTCCTACGAGCAGTACTTC
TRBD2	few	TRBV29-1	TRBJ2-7	CSVEFQRGYEQYF	TGCAGCGTTGAGTTCCAGCGGGGCTACGAGCAGTACTTC
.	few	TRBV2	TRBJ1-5	CASSVFSNQPQHF	TGTGCCAGCAGTGTCTTTAGCAATCAGCCCCAGCATTTT